A selection of T cell receptor beta chains follows, all from one sample in a study of cytomegalovirus exposure and HLA in healthy donors. The protocol was immunoSEQ multiplex PCR, while the TCRdb copy is restricted to in-frame clones and leaves out a portion. The data contain about 80,000 clones, approximately 79% of them seen just once; the ten biggest clones take up roughly an eighth. Sequences were obtained from PBMCs. All receptors come from a human donor in good health. CDR3s include the opening cysteine and the closing phenylalanine or tryptophan. The D gene is left open where the match is weak. Expanded clones are given a class, and other clones once, few, many or no size at all.

V: TRBV11-2
D: TRBD2
J: TRBJ2-3
size: NA
DNA: TGTGCCAGCAGTTTCAGCGGGGGGATCACAGATACGCAGTATTTT
CDR3: CASSFSGGITDTQYF

V: TRBV10-3
D: TRBD1
J: TRBJ1-5
size: NA
DNA: TGTGCCATCAGTGATGACAGGGACGGCAATCAGCCCCAGCATTTT
CDR3: CAISDDRDGNQPQHF

V: TRBV6-4
D: NA
J: TRBJ1-1
size: NA
DNA: TGTGCCAGCAGTCCAACAGGCAACACTGAAGCTTTCTTT
CDR3: CASSPTGNTEAFF

V: TRBV6-6
D: TRBD1
J: TRBJ2-7
size: NA
DNA: TGTGCCAGCAGTTTAGGGGGCCGCGACGAGCAGTACTTC
CDR3: CASSLGGRDEQYF

V: TRBV6-1
D: NA
J: TRBJ2-7
size: NA
DNA: TGTGCCAGCGGGTATACAGAAACCTACGAGCAGTACTTC
CDR3: CASGYTETYEQYF

V: TRBV5-1
D: NA
J: TRBJ1-5
size: NA
DNA: TGCGCCAGCAGCGTCCTAGGGGGGGGTAATCAGCCCCAGCATTTT
CDR3: CASSVLGGGNQPQHF

V: TRBV27
D: NA
J: TRBJ2-7
size: NA
DNA: TGTGCCAGCAGTTTATCCCGGACTAAACCCTACGAGCAGTACTTC
CDR3: CASSLSRTKPYEQYF

V: TRBV2
D: NA
J: TRBJ2-6
size: NA
DNA: TGTGCCAGTGGGGGCAACGTCCTAACTTTC
CDR3: CASGGNVLTF

V: TRBV18
D: NA
J: TRBJ1-2
size: NA
DNA: TGTGCCAGCTCACCGGGGGGTAGCGACGGCTACACCTTC
CDR3: CASSPGGSDGYTF

V: TRBV11-2
D: TRBD1
J: TRBJ1-1
size: NA
DNA: TGTGCCAGCAGCTCTTGGACAGGGTCTGAAGCTTTCTTT
CDR3: CASSSWTGSEAFF

V: TRBV5-8
D: TRBD1
J: TRBJ1-1
size: few
DNA: TGTGCCAGCAGCTTGGGGACAGGGGCGGCGAACACTGAAGCTTTCTTT
CDR3: CASSLGTGAANTEAFF

V: TRBV18
D: NA
J: TRBJ1-5
size: once
DNA: TGTGCCAGCTCACCAGAACAGACCGGAACCAATCAGCCCCAGCATTTT
CDR3: CASSPEQTGTNQPQHF

V: TRBV2
D: TRBD2
J: TRBJ2-1
size: NA
DNA: TGTGCCAGCAGAGAGCTAGCGGGGGCCTACAATGAGCAGTTCTTC
CDR3: CASRELAGAYNEQFF

V: TRBV25-1
D: NA
J: TRBJ2-2
size: NA
DNA: TGTGCCAGCAGTTATCCGAACACCGGGGAGCTGTTTTTT
CDR3: CASSYPNTGELFF

V: TRBV2
D: TRBD2
J: TRBJ2-7
size: NA
DNA: TGTGCCAGCAGTGAAGTTGGACTAGCGGGGTCGTACGAGCAGTACTTC
CDR3: CASSEVGLAGSYEQYF

V: TRBV7-9
D: NA
J: TRBJ1-4
size: NA
DNA: TGTGCCAGCAGCGGGCGAGCAGACGCAACTAATGAAAAACTGTTTTTT
CDR3: CASSGRADATNEKLFF

V: TRBV6-5
D: NA
J: TRBJ1-2
size: NA
DNA: TGTGCCAGCGCCCACAAGGCCCTCGGGACACCCGGCTACACCTTC
CDR3: CASAHKALGTPGYTF

V: TRBV5-4
D: TRBD1
J: TRBJ2-5
size: NA
DNA: TGTGCCAGCAGCGAACAGGGGCAAGAGACCCAGTACTTC
CDR3: CASSEQGQETQYF

V: TRBV12-5
D: NA
J: TRBJ2-5
size: NA
DNA: TGTGCTAGTGGCTCGGGGTTGACAGGCCAAGAGACCCAGTACTTC
CDR3: CASGSGLTGQETQYF

V: TRBV6-5
D: NA
J: TRBJ2-2
size: NA
DNA: TGTGCCAGCAGTTACTCGACAGAATATGGGGAGCTGTTTTTT
CDR3: CASSYSTEYGELFF